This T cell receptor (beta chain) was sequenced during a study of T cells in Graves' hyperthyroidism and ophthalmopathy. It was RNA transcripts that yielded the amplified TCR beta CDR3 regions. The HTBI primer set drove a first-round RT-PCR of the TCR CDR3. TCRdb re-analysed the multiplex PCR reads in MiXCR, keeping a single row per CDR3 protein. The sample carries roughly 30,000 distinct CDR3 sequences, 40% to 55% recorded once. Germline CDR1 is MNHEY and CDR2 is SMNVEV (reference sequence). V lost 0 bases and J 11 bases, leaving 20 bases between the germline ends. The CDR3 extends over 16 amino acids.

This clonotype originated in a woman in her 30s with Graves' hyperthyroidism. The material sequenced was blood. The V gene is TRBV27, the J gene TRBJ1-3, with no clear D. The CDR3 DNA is TGTGCCAGCAGTTTATCTCTAGGACTAGCGGGAAGAGCCATATATTTT. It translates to CASSLSLGLAGRAIYF.